This entry lists 11 T cell receptor beta chains sequenced from one sample in a study of neurological immune-mediated disorders. Regarding time point: longitudinal time-point 1 (baseline). TCRdb used MiXCR to reprocess the 5' RACE reads, holding one entry per CDR3 protein. The table lists some 49,000 distinct CDR3 sequences, 8% to 10% of them singletons. The material sequenced was PBMCs. The receptor source for this set is a woman in her 40s in good health.

The chain uses TRBV27 and TRBJ2-7, with D unresolved. V was clipped by 2 bases and J by 3 bases, with 11 bases between them. The germline CDR1 and CDR2 sequences are MNHEY and SMNVEV (reference sequence). The CDR3 is made up of 14 amino acids. DNA of the CDR3: TGTGCCAGCAGTTTACGACCCCGCGGCTACGAGCAGTACTTC. The encoded protein is CASSLRPRGYEQYF.

Ten or more counts support this clonotype. The chain employs TRBV7-2 and TRBJ2-3; 8 bases match TRBD2. The trim removed 7 bases at V and 0 bases at J, leaving 6 bases unmatched. Germline V CDR1 and CDR2: SGHTA, FQGNSA. The CDR3 sequence is 15 residues long. This CDR3 reads CASTLSGTSTDTQYF. The CDR3 nucleotides read TGTGCCAGCACCCTTAGCGGGACCAGCACAGATACGCAGTATTTT.

This clonotype was seen many times. The chain couples TRBV6-5 to TRBJ2-7; D is ambiguous. V was cut by 0 bases and J by 6 bases, with 15 bases left in between. The CDR3 extends over 15 amino acids. Germline loops: CDR1 MNHEY, CDR2 SVGAGI. CDR3 sequence (DNA): TGTGCCAGCAGTTACTCACGATACAACTTGGTCGAGCAGTACTTC. Translation: CASSYSRYNLVEQYF.

This clonotype was detected many times. The rearrangement links TRBV7-2 to TRBJ1-6; D not resolved. Trimming cost V 1 base and J 0 bases, with 4 bases left between them. Germline lookup yields CDR1 SGHTA and CDR2 FQGNSA. There are 15 residues in the CDR3. The CDR3: CASSLEGSYNSPLHF. Written as DNA, the CDR3 is TGTGCCAGCAGCTTAGAAGGCTCCTATAATTCACCCCTCCACTTT.

This clonotype showed up just a few times. This rearrangement joins TRBV7-3 to TRBJ1-1, with a tentative D call TRBD1 (5 bases). The CDR3 has 14 residues. Germline V lookup: CDR1 SGHTA, CDR2 FQGTGA. Between the trimmed V and J ends, which lost 5 bases and 4 bases, there was a span of 14 bases. CDR3 protein: CASSGTLGGTEAFF. The CDR3 DNA reads as TGTGCCAGCAGCGGGACTCTGGGGGGCACTGAAGCTTTCTTT. Supplemented by reference TRBV7-3 and TRBJ1-1, the full variable domain reads GAGVSQTPSNKVTEKGKYVELRCDPISGHTALYWYRQSLGQGPEFLIYFQGTGAADDSGLPNDRFFAVRPEGSVSTLKIQRTERGDSAVYLCASSGTLGGTEAFFGQGTRLTVV.

This clonotype was counted ten times or more. The rearrangement joins TRBV7-7 to TRBJ2-7, with D perhaps given as TRBD1 or TRBD2 (5 bases each). This CDR3 is 15 amino acids long. The V gene lost 3 bases and the J gene lost 5 bases, with 17 bases spanning the gap. Per germline, CDR1 SSHAT and CDR2 FNYEAQ (reference sequence). Written as DNA, the CDR3 is TGTGCCAGCAGCTTCGGTCGAGGGGTCTTCCACGAGCAGTACTTC. It codes for CASSFGRGVFHEQYF.

V gene TRBV24-1 combines with J gene TRBJ2-7; the match to TRBD2 covers 13 bases. The germline gives CDR1 KGHDR, CDR2 SFDVKD. The V segment lost 4 bases and the J segment 6 bases; nucleotides outside the gene matches: 11. The CDR3 is made up of 17 amino acids. CDR3 amino acids: CATSDDPGLAGSCEQYF. The DNA for the CDR3 is TGTGCCACCAGTGACGACCCGGGACTAGCGGGAAGTTGCGAGCAGTACTTC.

The chain carries TRBV12-5 and TRBJ2-1, with a tentative D call TRBD1 (6 bases). V lost 2 bases, J lost 8 bases, and 16 bases lay in between. The CDR3 runs 15 residues. Germline values: CDR1 LGHNT, CDR2 FRNRAP. The chain's CDR3 is CASGLPRTVWDEQFF. CDR3 coding DNA: TGTGCTAGTGGTTTGCCGCGGACAGTCTGGGATGAGCAGTTCTTC.

The V and J genes are TRBV29-1 and TRBJ2-7, with 8 bases fitting TRBD1. The ends lost 3 bases at V and 1 base at J; junction bases unmatched: 5. The germline V gene encodes CDR1 SQVTM and CDR2 ANQGSEA. The CDR3 spans 14 residues. DNA of the CDR3: TGCAGCGTTGAGGACCGGGACAGGTCCTACGAGCAGTACTTC. Its protein is CSVEDRDRSYEQYF.

This clonotype was seen ten or more times. The CDR3 DNA reads as TGTGCCAGCAGTTTCATGGGATCTGGGGCCAACGTCCTGACTTTC. It encodes CASSFMGSGANVLTF. The J gene is TRBJ2-6, the V gene TRBV12-3 or TRBV12-4; no firm D call. The CDR3 loop spans 15 amino acids. V was pared by 3 bases and J by 1 base, with 7 bases between.

This clonotype was seen many times. V gene TRBV7-2 combines with J gene TRBJ2-7; D tentatively reads TRBD1 or TRBD2 (5 bases each). The germline V gene has CDR1 SGHTA and CDR2 FQGNSA. Trimming left V 0 bases short and J 6 bases short, with 12 bases between. CDR3 length: 14 amino acids. The CDR3 DNA reads TGTGCCAGCAGCTTAGCGGTAGGGACCGGCGAGCAGTACTTC. Its translation is CASSLAVGTGEQYF.